This T cell receptor (beta chain) emerged from a study of blood T cell repertoires in COVID-19. The wider study: From T cells, B-cell-depleted T cells, or PBMCs came the material, which was cDNA or gDNA.

Assay used: immunoSEQ multiplex PCR; TCRdb lists only in-frame clones, some missing. The sample shows just over 150,000 clones, less than 90% of them seen only once. Germline CDR1 reads MNHEY; CDR2 reads SMNVEV (reference sequence). V lost 10 bases and J 8 bases, leaving 15 bases between the germline ends. This CDR3 region has 12 residues. This clone was seen once. This chain connects TRBV27 to TRBJ2-1, with a weak D call TRBD2 (7 bases). The TCR comes from a woman in her 70s with acute or convalescent COVID-19. The material sequenced was peripheral blood. The CDR3: CATGGGGYEQFF. The CDR3 DNA reads as TGTGCCACCGGCGGGGGCGGGTATGAGCAGTTCTTC.